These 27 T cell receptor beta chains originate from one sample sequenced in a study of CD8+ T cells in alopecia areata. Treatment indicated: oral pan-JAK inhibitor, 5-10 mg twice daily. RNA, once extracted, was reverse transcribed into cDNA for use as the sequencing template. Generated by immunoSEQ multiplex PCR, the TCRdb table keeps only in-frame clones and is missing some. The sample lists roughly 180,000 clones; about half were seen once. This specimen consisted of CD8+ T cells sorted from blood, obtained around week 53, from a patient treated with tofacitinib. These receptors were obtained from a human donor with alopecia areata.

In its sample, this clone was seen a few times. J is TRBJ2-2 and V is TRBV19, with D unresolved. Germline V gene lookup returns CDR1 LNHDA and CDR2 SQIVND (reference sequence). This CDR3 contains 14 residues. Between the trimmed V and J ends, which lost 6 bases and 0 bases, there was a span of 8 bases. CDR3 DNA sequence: TGTGCCAGTAGAGAGGTCACGAACACCGGGGAGCTGTTTTTT. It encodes CASREVTNTGELFF. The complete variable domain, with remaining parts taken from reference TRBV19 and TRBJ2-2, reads DGGITQSPKYLFRKEGQNVTLSCEQNLNHDAMYWYRQDPGQGLRLIYYSQIVNDFQKGDIAEGYSVSREKKESFPLTVTSAQKNPTAFYLCASREVTNTGELFFGEGSRLTVL.

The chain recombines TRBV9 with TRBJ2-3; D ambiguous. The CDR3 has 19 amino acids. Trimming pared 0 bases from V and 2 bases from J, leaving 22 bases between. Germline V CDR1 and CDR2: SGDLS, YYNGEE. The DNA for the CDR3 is TGTGCCAGCAGCGTAGGAGAGTTTCTCTTGGAGCAAGACACAGATACGCAGTATTTT. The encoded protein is CASSVGEFLLEQDTDTQYF.

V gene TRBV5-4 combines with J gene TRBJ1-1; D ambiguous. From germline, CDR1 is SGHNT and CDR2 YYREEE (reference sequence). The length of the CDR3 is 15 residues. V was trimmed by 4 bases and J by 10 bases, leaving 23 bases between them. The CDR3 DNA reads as TGTGCCAGCAGCCACCGGACGGGAGAGACATCGGGAGCTTTCTTT. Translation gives CASSHRTGETSGAFF.

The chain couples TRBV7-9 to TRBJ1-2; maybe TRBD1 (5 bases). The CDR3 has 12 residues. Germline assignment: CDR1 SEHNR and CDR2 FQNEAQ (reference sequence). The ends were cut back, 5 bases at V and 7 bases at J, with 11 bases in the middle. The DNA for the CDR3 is TGTGCCAGCAGCGTCGACAGTTCTGGCTACACCTTC. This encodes CASSVDSSGYTF. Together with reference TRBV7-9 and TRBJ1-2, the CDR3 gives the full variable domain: DTGVSQNPRHKITKRGQNVTFRCDPISEHNRLYWYRQTLGQGPEFLTYFQNEAQLEKSRLLSDRFSAERPKGSFSTLEIQRTEQGDSAMYLCASSVDSSGYTFGSGTRLTVV.

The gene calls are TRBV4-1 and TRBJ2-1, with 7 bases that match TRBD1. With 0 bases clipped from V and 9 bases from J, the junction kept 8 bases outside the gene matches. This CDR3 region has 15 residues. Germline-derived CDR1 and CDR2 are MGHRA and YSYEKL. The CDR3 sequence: CASSQERGQGAEQFF. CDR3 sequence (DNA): TGCGCCAGCAGCCAAGAAAGGGGGCAGGGCGCTGAGCAGTTCTTC.

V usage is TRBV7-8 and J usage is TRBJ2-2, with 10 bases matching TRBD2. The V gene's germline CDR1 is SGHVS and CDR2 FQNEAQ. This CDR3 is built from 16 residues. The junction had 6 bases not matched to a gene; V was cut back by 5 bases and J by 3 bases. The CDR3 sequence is CASSITSGVDTGELFF. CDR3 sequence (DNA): TGTGCCAGCAGCATAACTAGCGGGGTAGACACCGGGGAGCTGTTTTTT.

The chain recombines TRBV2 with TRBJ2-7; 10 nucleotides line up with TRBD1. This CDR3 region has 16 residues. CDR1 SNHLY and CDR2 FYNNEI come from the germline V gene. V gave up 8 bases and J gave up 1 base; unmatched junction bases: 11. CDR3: CASDVVGTGVSYEQYF. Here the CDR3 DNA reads TGTGCCAGCGACGTCGTGGGGACAGGGGTATCCTACGAGCAGTACTTC.

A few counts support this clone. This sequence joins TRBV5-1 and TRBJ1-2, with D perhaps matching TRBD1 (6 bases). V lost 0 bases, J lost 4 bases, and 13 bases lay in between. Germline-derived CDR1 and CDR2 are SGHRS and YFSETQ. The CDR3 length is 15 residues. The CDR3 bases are TGCGCCAGCAGCTTGGAGGGGGGACTCGGCTATGGCTACACCTTC. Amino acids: CASSLEGGLGYGYTF. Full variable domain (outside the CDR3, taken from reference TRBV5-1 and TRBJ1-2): KAGVTQTPRYLIKTRGQQVTLSCSPISGHRSVSWYQQTPGQGLQFLFEYFSETQRNKGNFPGRFSGRQFSNSRSEMNVSTLELGDSALYLCASSLEGGLGYGYTFGSGTRLTVV.

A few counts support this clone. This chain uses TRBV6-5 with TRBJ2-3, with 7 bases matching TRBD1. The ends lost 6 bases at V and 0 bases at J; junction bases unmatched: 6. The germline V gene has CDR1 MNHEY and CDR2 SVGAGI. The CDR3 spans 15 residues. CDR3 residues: CASRSDRASTDTQYF. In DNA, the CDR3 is TGTGCCAGCAGGAGCGACAGGGCGAGCACAGATACGCAGTATTTT.

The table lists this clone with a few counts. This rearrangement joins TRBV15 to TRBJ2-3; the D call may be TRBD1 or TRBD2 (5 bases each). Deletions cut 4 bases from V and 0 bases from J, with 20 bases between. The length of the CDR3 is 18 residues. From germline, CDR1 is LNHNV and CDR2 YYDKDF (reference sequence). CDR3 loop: CATSTPKRGPTSTDTQYF. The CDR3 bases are TGTGCCACCAGCACTCCCAAACGGGGCCCCACTAGCACAGATACGCAGTATTTT.

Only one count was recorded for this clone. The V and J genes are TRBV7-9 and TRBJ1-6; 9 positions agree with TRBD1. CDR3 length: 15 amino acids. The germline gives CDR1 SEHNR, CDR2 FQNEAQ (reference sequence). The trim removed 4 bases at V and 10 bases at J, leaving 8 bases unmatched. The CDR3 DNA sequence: TGTGCCAGCAGCTCTACCCGGGACAGGGCGTCACCCCTCCACTTT. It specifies CASSSTRDRASPLHF.

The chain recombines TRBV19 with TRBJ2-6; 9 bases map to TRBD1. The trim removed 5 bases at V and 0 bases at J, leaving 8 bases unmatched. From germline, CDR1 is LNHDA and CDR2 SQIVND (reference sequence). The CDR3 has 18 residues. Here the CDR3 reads CASSGTGTGYSGANVLTF. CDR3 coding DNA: TGTGCCAGTAGTGGGACCGGGACAGGGTACTCTGGGGCCAACGTCCTGACTTTC.

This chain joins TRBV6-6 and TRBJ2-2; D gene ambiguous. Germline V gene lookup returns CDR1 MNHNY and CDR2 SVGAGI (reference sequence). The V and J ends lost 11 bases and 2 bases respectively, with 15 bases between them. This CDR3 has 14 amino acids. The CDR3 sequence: CALRRNTNTGELFF. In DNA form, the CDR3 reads TGTGCCCTCCGGCGGAATACCAACACCGGGGAGCTGTTTTTT.

The CDR3 DNA reads TGCGCCAGCAGCTTTGCCTTGGAGCACAATGAGCAGTTCTTC. Translating gives CASSFALEHNEQFF. V gene TRBV5-1 combines with J gene TRBJ2-1; D unclear. Trimming took off 2 bases at V and 5 bases at J, with 11 bases between the two ends. The germline V gene has CDR1 SGHRS and CDR2 YFSETQ. The CDR3 sequence is 14 residues long.

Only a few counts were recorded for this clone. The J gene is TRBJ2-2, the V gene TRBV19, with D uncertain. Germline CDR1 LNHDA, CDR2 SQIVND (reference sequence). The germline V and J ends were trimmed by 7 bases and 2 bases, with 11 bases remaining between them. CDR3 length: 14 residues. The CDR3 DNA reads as TGTGCCAGTACCCGGCCTTCAAACACCGGGGAGCTGTTTTTT. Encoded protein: CASTRPSNTGELFF.

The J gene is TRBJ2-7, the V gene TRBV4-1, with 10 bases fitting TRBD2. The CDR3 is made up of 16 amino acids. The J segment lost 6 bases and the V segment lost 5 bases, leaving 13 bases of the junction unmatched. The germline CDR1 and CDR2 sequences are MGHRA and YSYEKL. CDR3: CASSGIAGGRTVEQYF. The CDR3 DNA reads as TGCGCCAGCAGCGGGATAGCGGGGGGCCGGACGGTCGAGCAGTACTTC.

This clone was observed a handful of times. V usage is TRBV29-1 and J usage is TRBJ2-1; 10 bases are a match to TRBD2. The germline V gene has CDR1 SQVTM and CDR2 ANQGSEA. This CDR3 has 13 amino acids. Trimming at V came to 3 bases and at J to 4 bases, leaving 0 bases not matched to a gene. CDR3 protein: CSVETSGYNEQFF. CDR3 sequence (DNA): TGCAGCGTTGAGACTAGCGGGTACAATGAGCAGTTCTTC.

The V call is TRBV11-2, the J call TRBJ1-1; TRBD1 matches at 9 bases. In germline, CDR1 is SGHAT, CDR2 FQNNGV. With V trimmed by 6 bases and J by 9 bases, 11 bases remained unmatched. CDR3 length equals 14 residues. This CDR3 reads CASSLPEDRGKAFF. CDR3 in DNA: TGTGCCAGCAGTCTCCCTGAGGACAGGGGAAAAGCTTTCTTT.

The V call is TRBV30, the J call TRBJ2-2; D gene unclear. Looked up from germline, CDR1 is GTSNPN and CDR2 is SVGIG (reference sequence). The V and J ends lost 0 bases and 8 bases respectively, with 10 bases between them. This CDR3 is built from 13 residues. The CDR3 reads CAWSVSTIGELFF. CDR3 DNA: TGTGCCTGGAGTGTCTCCACCATAGGGGAGCTGTTTTTT.

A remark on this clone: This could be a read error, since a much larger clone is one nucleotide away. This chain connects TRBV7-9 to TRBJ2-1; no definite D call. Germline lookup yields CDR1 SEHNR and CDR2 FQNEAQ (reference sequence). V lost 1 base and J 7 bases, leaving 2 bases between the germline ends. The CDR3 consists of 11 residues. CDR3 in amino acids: CASSLGNEQFF. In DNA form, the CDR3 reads TGTGCCAGCAGCTTAGGGAATGAGCAGTTCTTC.

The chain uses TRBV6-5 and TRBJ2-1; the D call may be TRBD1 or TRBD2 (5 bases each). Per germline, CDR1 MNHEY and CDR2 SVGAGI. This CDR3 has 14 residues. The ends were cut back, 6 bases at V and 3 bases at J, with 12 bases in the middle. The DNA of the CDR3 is TGTGCCAGCAGGATTACAGGAGGCTACAATGAGCAGTTCTTC. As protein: CASRITGGYNEQFF.

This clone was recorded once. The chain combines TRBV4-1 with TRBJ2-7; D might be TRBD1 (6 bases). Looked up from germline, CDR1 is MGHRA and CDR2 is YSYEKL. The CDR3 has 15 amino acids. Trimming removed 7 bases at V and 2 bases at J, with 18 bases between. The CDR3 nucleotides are TGCGCCAGCACCTTGGACAGTGGAGTTCCCTACGAGCAGTACTTC. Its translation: CASTLDSGVPYEQYF.

Written as DNA, the CDR3 is TGTGCCAGCAAATATGTGCGTGGAAACACCATATATTTT. Translated: CASKYVRGNTIYF. The V and J genes are TRBV6-5 and TRBJ1-3; no clear D gene. Germline values: CDR1 MNHEY, CDR2 SVGAGI. Trimming shortened V by 7 bases and J by 3 bases, and 10 bases separated the two germline ends. The CDR3 is 13 residues long.

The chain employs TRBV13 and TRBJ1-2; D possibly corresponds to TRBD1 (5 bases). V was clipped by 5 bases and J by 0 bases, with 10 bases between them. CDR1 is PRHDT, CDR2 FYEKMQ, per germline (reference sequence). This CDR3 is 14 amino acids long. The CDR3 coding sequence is TGTGCCAGCAGCCCTTGGACACCTAACTATGGCTACACCTTC. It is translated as CASSPWTPNYGYTF.

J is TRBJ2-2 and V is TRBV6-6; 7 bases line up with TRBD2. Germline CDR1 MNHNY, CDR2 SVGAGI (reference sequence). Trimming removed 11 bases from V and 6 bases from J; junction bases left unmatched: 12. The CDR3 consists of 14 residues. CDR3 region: CAGSWYREAGELFF. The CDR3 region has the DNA TGTGCCGGCTCCTGGTACCGGGAGGCCGGGGAGCTGTTTTTT.

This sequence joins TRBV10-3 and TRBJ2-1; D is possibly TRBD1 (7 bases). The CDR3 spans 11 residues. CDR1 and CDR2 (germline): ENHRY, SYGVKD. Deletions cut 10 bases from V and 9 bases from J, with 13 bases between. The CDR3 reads CATLEGAEQFF. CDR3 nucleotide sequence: TGTGCCACTCTGGAGGGGGCTGAGCAGTTCTTC.

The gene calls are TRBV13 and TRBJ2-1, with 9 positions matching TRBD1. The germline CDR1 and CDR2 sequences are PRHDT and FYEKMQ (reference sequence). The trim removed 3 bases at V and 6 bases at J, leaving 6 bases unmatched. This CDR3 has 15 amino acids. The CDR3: CASSFGTGSTNEQFF. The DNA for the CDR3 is TGTGCCAGCAGCTTCGGGACAGGGAGTACCAATGAGCAGTTCTTC.